Below, 2 T cell receptor beta chains from the same sample are listed, as sequenced in a study of vaccination and CD4 T cells after COVID-19 (dated by TCRdb to about 2022). Library prep was done by PCR. Sequencing instrument: Illumina iSeq 100. At the Johns Hopkins FTIC core, DNA from the cultured CD4+ T cells underwent TCR sequencing with the Oncomine TCR Beta short-read assay. In TCRdb, the public reads were trimmed at Q25 with fastp and aligned with MiXCR, with productive beta chains retained. Each CDR3 protein gets just one entry, which takes the most common genes and DNA from the rows behind it. The sample table lists 20,000 to 30,000 distinct CDR3 sequences, under 40% of them with a count of one. The top ten hold 3% to 3.5% of the sample. This sample's time point label indicates: late sampling 161 to 241 days after vaccination in three convalescent patients. According to the study, the label for this sample's treatment or condition signals: approximately nine-day PBMC culture with coronavirus spike peptide pools or control peptides (ViraFEST assay).

Their antigens remain unidentified. The sample in question was CD4+ T cells from blood, cultured in vitro, obtained about 7 months after SARS-CoV-2 vaccination. Receptors were obtained from a human donor who had recovered from COVID-19.

The gene calls are TRBV28 and TRBJ2-2; D might be TRBD1 (6 bases). This CDR3 spans 14 amino acids. V lost 5 bases and J lost 7, with 14 bases in between. Germline lookup yields CDR1 MDHEN and CDR2 SYDVKM. The CDR3 is CASSKTGSGGELFF. In DNA, the CDR3 is TGTGCCAGCAGTAAAACAGGGAGTGGCGGGGAGCTGTTTTTT. Drawing the rest from reference TRBV28 and TRBJ2-2, the complete variable domain is DVKVTQSSRYLVKRTGEKVFLECVQDMDHENMFWYRQDPGLGLRLIYFSYDVKMKEKGDIPEGYSVSREKKERFSLILESASTNQTSMYLCASSKTGSGGELFFGEGSRLTVL.

V usage is TRBV10-3 and J usage is TRBJ2-3; TRBD2 might be the D (6 bases). Germline-derived CDR1 and CDR2 are ENHRY and SYGVKD. The CDR3 is 15 residues long. The V end was cut by 2 bases, the J end by 5 bases, with 14 bases between. The CDR3 reads CAISETSQKLDTQYF. The CDR3 DNA follows: TGTGCCATCAGTGAGACTAGCCAAAAACTAGATACGCAGTATTTT.